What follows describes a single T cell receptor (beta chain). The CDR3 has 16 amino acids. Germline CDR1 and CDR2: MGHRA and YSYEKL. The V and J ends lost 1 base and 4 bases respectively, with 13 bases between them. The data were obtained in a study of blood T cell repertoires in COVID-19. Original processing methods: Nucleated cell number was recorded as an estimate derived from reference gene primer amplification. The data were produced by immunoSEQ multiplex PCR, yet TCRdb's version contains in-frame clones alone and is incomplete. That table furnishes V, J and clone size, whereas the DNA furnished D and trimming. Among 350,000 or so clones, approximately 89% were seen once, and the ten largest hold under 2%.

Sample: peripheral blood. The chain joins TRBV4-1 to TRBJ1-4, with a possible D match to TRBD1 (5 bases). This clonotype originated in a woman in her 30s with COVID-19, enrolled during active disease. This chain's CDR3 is CASSQAGTRGNEKLFF. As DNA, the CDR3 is TGCGCCAGCAGCCAAGCAGGGACTCGTGGTAATGAAAAACTGTTTTTT.